These 27 T cell receptor beta chains were all obtained from the same sample, sequenced in a study of a mutant IDH1 vaccine in newly diagnosed glioma. Libraries were prepared by immunoSEQ multiplex PCR; TCRdb keeps only in-frame clonotypes and omits some of them. The sample shows about 54,000 clones, under 90% of them seen only once. These receptors have no known antigen. The time point here: week 23, last vaccination. Topical imiquimod was applied with each vaccine dose, which held 300 ug of mutant IDH1 20-mer peptide. The material was PBMCs, obtained from a glioma patient whose treatment included an IDH1 peptide vaccine. The receptors originated from a man aged 35 to 55 with glioma.

The J gene is TRBJ2-1, the V gene TRBV29-1; no definite D call. The length of the CDR3 is 11 residues. V was shortened by 4 bases and J by 2 bases, with 3 bases between the two germline ends. CDR1 is SQVTM, CDR2 ANQGSEA, per germline. The CDR3 protein is CSVVPYNEQFF. As DNA, the CDR3 is TGCAGCGTTGTCCCCTACAATGAGCAGTTCTTC.

The J gene is TRBJ1-2, the V gene TRBV6-5; no definite D call. The V end was cut by 7 bases, the J end by 1 base, with 10 bases between. From germline, CDR1 is MNHEY and CDR2 SVGAGI. The CDR3 covers 13 residues. The CDR3 bases are TGTGCCAGCACAAACCAGAATAACTATGGCTACACCTTC. It is translated as CASTNQNNYGYTF.

The V call is TRBV6-6, the J call TRBJ2-5; TRBD2 matches at 11 bases. The CDR3 sequence is 16 residues long. Germline CDR1 and CDR2: MNHNY and SVGAGI (reference sequence). Trimming at V came to 2 bases and at J to 2 bases, leaving 4 bases not matched to a gene. CDR3 in DNA: TGTGCCAGCAGTTACACTAGCGGGGGCCTACAAGAGACCCAGTACTTC. Its translation: CASSYTSGGLQETQYF.

The chain joins TRBV7-8 to TRBJ2-7, with 12 bases aligning to TRBD2. With 1 base clipped from V and 5 bases from J, the junction kept 3 bases outside the gene matches. This CDR3 spans 15 amino acids. Germline assignment: CDR1 SGHVS and CDR2 FQNEAQ. CDR3 in DNA: TGTGCCAGCAGCTTAGGGACTAGCGGGGCCCACGAGCAGTACTTC. Its protein product is CASSLGTSGAHEQYF.

The chain joins TRBV13 to TRBJ2-1; 7 bases line up with TRBD2. This CDR3 comprises 15 residues. The germline CDR1 and CDR2 sequences are PRHDT and FYEKMQ (reference sequence). Germline trimming cut 0 bases from V and 8 bases from J; bases unmatched to any gene: 7. CDR3 sequence reads: CASSLGVTSSDEQFF. CDR3 DNA: TGTGCCAGCAGCTTAGGCGTGACTAGCAGCGATGAGCAGTTCTTC.

The CDR3 DNA follows: TGTGCCAGCTCAACGATAACAGGGGCGCAGTCCTATGGCTACACCTTC. Translated: CASSTITGAQSYGYTF. The chain links TRBV18 to TRBJ1-2; 7 bases map to TRBD1. The CDR3 runs 16 residues. In germline, CDR1 is KGHSH, CDR2 LQKENI. Germline trimming cut 5 bases from V and 4 bases from J; bases unmatched to any gene: 13.

The chain combines TRBV7-8 with TRBJ1-1; D may be TRBD1 (5 bases). The CDR3 has 16 residues. Per the germline V gene, CDR1 is SGHVS and CDR2 is FQNEAQ. Trimming removed 2 bases at V and 1 base at J, with 14 bases between. The CDR3 sequence is CASSLWGRAKNTEAFF. The CDR3 DNA follows: TGTGCCAGCAGCTTATGGGGCAGGGCTAAGAACACTGAAGCTTTCTTT.

The CDR3 nucleotides read TGTGCCACGGGGGGGCCCACCGGGGAGCTGTTTTTT. This sequence encodes CATGGPTGELFF. The chain recombines TRBV19 with TRBJ2-2; the match to TRBD2 covers 8 bases. The junction had 2 bases not matched to a gene; V was cut back by 10 bases and J by 4 bases. This CDR3 has 12 residues. Per germline, CDR1 LNHDA and CDR2 SQIVND (reference sequence).

The chain combines TRBV5-1 with TRBJ1-1; no firm D call. The length of the CDR3 is 13 residues. The germline V gene has CDR1 SGHRS and CDR2 YFSETQ. The V end lost 3 bases, the J end lost 6 bases, and 12 bases lay between the germline ends. Here the CDR3 reads CASSWPGSSEAFF. DNA of the CDR3: TGCGCCAGCAGCTGGCCGGGTTCATCTGAAGCTTTCTTT.

The CDR3 sequence is CAIGPRQGAYTGELFF. CDR3 bases: TGTGCCATCGGCCCGCGACAGGGGGCGTACACCGGGGAGCTGTTTTTT. The chain employs TRBV10-3 and TRBJ2-2; 10 bases map to TRBD1. Trimming at V came to 8 bases and at J to 3 bases, leaving 9 bases not matched to a gene. Germline V gene data show CDR1 as ENHRY and CDR2 as SYGVKD. This CDR3 region has 16 residues.

This chain connects TRBV10-3 to TRBJ1-1, with 7 bases lining up with TRBD1. CDR1 and CDR2 (germline): ENHRY, SYGVKD. The CDR3 is made up of 16 amino acids. V was clipped by 3 bases and J by 0 bases; unmatched bases: 7. CDR3 nucleotide sequence: TGTGCCATCAGTGAAGGCAGGGGGGTCTTGAACACTGAAGCTTTCTTT. This encodes CAISEGRGVLNTEAFF.

This clone turned up a few times. The chain joins TRBV4-1 to TRBJ2-1; 7 nucleotides align to TRBD1. Germline V gene lookup returns CDR1 MGHRA and CDR2 YSYEKL. The CDR3 has 16 residues. With V trimmed by 1 base and J by 4 bases, 7 bases remained unmatched. The CDR3 region is CASSQGGRGPYNEQFF. CDR3 in DNA: TGCGCCAGCAGCCAAGGAGGTAGGGGGCCGTACAATGAGCAGTTCTTC.

The count of this clone is one. The chain combines TRBV7-9 with TRBJ1-6; the D gene is possibly TRBD1 (6 bases). Germline V lookup: CDR1 SEHNR, CDR2 FQNEAQ (reference sequence). V dropped 0 bases and J dropped 7 bases, with 10 bases sitting between them. The CDR3 length is 15 residues. As DNA, the CDR3 is TGTGCCAGCAGCTTAGCGCAGGGGCGGAATTCACCCCTCCACTTT. Protein sequence: CASSLAQGRNSPLHF.

Of note for this clone: A read error may account for a junction end that differs from germline. The J gene is TRBJ2-1, the V gene TRBV4-3; no clear D. The CDR3 has 13 residues. The V gene's germline CDR1 is LGHNA and CDR2 YSLEER. The chain's CDR3 is CASGQDGGFEQFF. CDR3 nucleotides: TGCGCCAGCGGCCAAGATGGTGGGTTTGAGCAGTTCTTC.

CDR3: CASSYSEGLGDTIYF. The CDR3 nucleotides read TGTGCCAGCAGTTACTCGGAGGGGCTGGGTGACACCATATATTTT. The V gene is TRBV6-6, the J gene TRBJ1-3; D may be TRBD1 (5 bases). Deletions cut 0 bases from V and 8 bases from J, with 14 bases between. The CDR3 covers 15 residues. CDR1 is MNHNY and CDR2 is SVGAGI in the germline V gene (reference sequence).

V usage is TRBV20-1 and J usage is TRBJ1-2; D unclear. The germline V gene has CDR1 DFQATT and CDR2 SNEGSKA (reference sequence). Trimming stripped 3 bases from V and 8 bases from J, with 10 bases between. The CDR3 has 11 residues. The CDR3 spells CSASLTRGYTF. CDR3 in DNA: TGCAGTGCTAGCCTTACCCGGGGCTACACCTTC.

The chain recombines TRBV2 with TRBJ1-3; perhaps TRBD1 as D (6 bases). The CDR3 has 15 amino acids. V was cut by 2 bases and J by 4 bases, with 12 bases left in between. Germline lookup yields CDR1 SNHLY and CDR2 FYNNEI. The CDR3 DNA follows: TGTGCCAGCAGTGAAAGTTGGGGGCAGGGAAACACCATATATTTT. It translates to CASSESWGQGNTIYF.

This clone came up a few times. The CDR3 DNA is TGTGCCAGCAGGGACAGTTACACCGGGGAGCTGTTTTTT. This translates into CASRDSYTGELFF. J is TRBJ2-2 and V is TRBV2, with D tentatively TRBD1 (6 bases). V was trimmed by 6 bases and J by 3 bases, leaving 8 bases between them. Germline V gene lookup returns CDR1 SNHLY and CDR2 FYNNEI. The CDR3 loop spans 13 amino acids.

CDR3 nucleotides: TGCGCCAGCAGCGAACGTCGTGGTGGAAAACTGTTTTTT. It translates to CASSERRGGKLFF. The rearrangement uses TRBV5-1 and TRBJ1-4, with D unclear. V lost 4 bases and J lost 10, with 14 bases in between. The CDR3 contains 13 residues. Germline V lookup: CDR1 SGHRS, CDR2 YFSETQ.

V usage is TRBV6-5 and J usage is TRBJ2-3; the D is unclear. The V end was cut by 0 bases, the J end by 4 bases, with 11 bases between. CDR1 MNHEY and CDR2 SVGAGI come from the germline V gene. The CDR3 length is 15 residues. CDR3 coding DNA: TGTGCCAGCAGTTACTCAATGGTTAGGTCAGATACGCAGTATTTT. It is translated as CASSYSMVRSDTQYF.

This clone appeared a single time. The chain carries TRBV30 and TRBJ2-5, with D unresolved. Trimming took 0 bases from V and 7 from J, leaving 12 bases between them. Germline-derived CDR1 and CDR2 are GTSNPN and SVGIG (reference sequence). CDR3 size: 13 residues. The CDR3 DNA reads TGTGCCTGGAGTGTAAACTCTCCTAGGACCCAGTACTTC. Translation gives CAWSVNSPRTQYF.

This clone was found once. This chain links TRBV7-9 with TRBJ2-7, with D maybe TRBD2 (5 bases). The V gene's germline CDR1 is SEHNR and CDR2 FQNEAQ (reference sequence). V lost 2 bases to trimming and J lost 5 bases, with 7 bases between them. The CDR3 is made up of 12 amino acids. The CDR3 DNA reads as TGTGCCAGCAGCTTATACGGGGACGAGCAGTACTTC. It encodes CASSLYGDEQYF.

The chain couples TRBV30 to TRBJ2-1, with 9 bases aligning to TRBD2. This CDR3 comprises 14 residues. V was pared by 5 bases and J by 9 bases, with 11 bases of the junction left unmatched. Germline lookup yields CDR1 GTSNPN and CDR2 SVGIG (reference sequence). CDR3 amino acids: CAWDVGGGAIEQFF. CDR3 in DNA: TGTGCCTGGGACGTGGGCGGGGGGGCAATTGAGCAGTTCTTC.

This rearrangement joins TRBV6-5 to TRBJ1-2; a possible D gene is TRBD1 (5 bases). The germline CDR1 and CDR2 sequences are MNHEY and SVGAGI. This CDR3 spans 14 amino acids. The V end was cut by 4 bases, the J end by 5 bases, with 14 bases between. CDR3 in DNA: TGTGCCAGCAGTTCCGCGGGGCCTGGGTATGGCTACACCTTC. Residues: CASSSAGPGYGYTF.

V usage is TRBV6-5 and J usage is TRBJ1-1; TRBD1 matches 7 bases. The CDR3 is 15 residues long. J was trimmed by 3 bases and V by 4 bases; bases with no gene match: 8. CDR1 MNHEY and CDR2 SVGAGI come from the germline V gene. The CDR3 region is CASSSPAGGDTEAFF. The CDR3 DNA sequence: TGTGCCAGCAGTTCACCGGCAGGGGGTGACACTGAAGCTTTCTTT.

This clone was counted a single time. The rearrangement uses TRBV6-5 and TRBJ1-1; D not resolved. V was clipped by 0 bases and J by 1 base, with 9 bases between them. The CDR3 sequence is 15 residues long. Germline CDR1 is MNHEY and CDR2 is SVGAGI. CDR3 DNA sequence: TGTGCCAGCAGTTACTCGTTCAGCGGGAACACTGAAGCTTTCTTT. Its translation is CASSYSFSGNTEAFF.

The CDR3 DNA reads TGCGCCAGCAGCCAACTACACGGAGAGACCCAGTACTTC. It specifies CASSQLHGETQYF. The V call is TRBV4-1, the J call TRBJ2-5, with D unresolved. This CDR3 has 13 residues. From germline, CDR1 is MGHRA and CDR2 YSYEKL. The V end lost 2 bases, the J end lost 4 bases, and 8 bases lay between the germline ends.